The entry that follows covers one T cell receptor (beta chain) sequence. The antigen is unknown. These data originate in a study of monozygotic twins with inflammatory bowel disease. Blood was drawn at more than 2 ml per donor. TCRdb reprocessed the 5' RACE reads and reports one entry per CDR3 protein, with no DNA. The sample table includes approximately 330,000 distinct CDR3 sequences. Germline loops: CDR1 SGHDT, CDR2 YYEEEE. This CDR3 spans 13 amino acids. Findings and limits, study-wide: None of the different T cell subtypes could be distinguished from one another. The sharing of clonotypes with others was lower in IBD patients than in healthy twins, especially with disease activity.

The rearrangement links TRBV5-6 to TRBJ2-1. This sequence was found in a human donor with ulcerative colitis or Crohn's disease, or a healthy co-twin of an affected twin (not recorded which). Sequenced input: blood. CDR3 sequence reads: CASSWGPNNEQFF. Full variable domain (rest looked up from reference TRBV5-6 and TRBJ2-1): DAGVTQSPTHLIKTRGQQVTLRCSPKSGHDTVSWYQQALGQGPQFIFQYYEEEERQRGNFPDRFSGHQFPNYSSELNVNALLLGDSALYLCASSWGPNNEQFFGPGTRLTVL.